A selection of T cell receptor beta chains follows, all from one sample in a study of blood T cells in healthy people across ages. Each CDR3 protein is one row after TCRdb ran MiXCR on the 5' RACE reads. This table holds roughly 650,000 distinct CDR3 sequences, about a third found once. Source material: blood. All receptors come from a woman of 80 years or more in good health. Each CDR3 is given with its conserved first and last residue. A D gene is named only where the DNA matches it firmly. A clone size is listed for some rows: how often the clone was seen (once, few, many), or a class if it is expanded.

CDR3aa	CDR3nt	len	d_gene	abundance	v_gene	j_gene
CSASGQEAFYEQYF	TGCAGTGCTTCGGGACAGGAGGCCTTCTACGAGCAGTACTTC	14	TRBD1	many	TRBV20-1	TRBJ2-7
CASSLRFSGANVLTF	TGTGCCAGCAGCCTCCGTTTCTCTGGGGCCAACGTCCTGACTTTC	15	-	many	TRBV7-2	TRBJ2-6
CASSVGARGPYEQYF	TGTGCCAGCAGCGTAGGAGCCAGGGGGCCCTACGAGCAGTACTTC	15	TRBD1	-	TRBV9	TRBJ2-7
CSVEEGTNEKLFF	TGCAGCGTTGAAGAGGGGACTAATGAAAAACTGTTTTTT	13	-	few	TRBV29-1	TRBJ1-4
CSAREPGRGTEAFF	TGCAGTGCTAGAGAACCAGGTAGGGGCACTGAAGCTTTCTTT	14	-	-	TRBV20-1	TRBJ1-1
CASSQETGGVNEQFF	TGTGCCAGCAGCCAAGAGACAGGGGGAGTGAATGAGCAGTTCTTC	15	TRBD1	-	TRBV3-1	TRBJ2-1
CASSQAASVADTQYF	TGCGCCAGCAGCCAAGCGGCTAGTGTGGCAGATACGCAGTATTTT	15	-	-	TRBV4-3	TRBJ2-3
CAISELGREGGFEQYF	TGTGCCATCAGTGAGCTCGGGCGGGAGGGGGGATTCGAGCAGTACTTC	16	TRBD2	-	TRBV10-3	TRBJ2-7
CASSLGPGHGTGNEQFF	TGCGCCAGCAGCTTGGGTCCCGGTCACGGGACAGGGAATGAGCAGTTCTTC	17	TRBD1	-	TRBV4-1	TRBJ2-1
CASSEGTGNYEQYF	TGTGCCAGCAGTGAAGGGACAGGGAACTACGAGCAGTACTTC	14	TRBD1	many	TRBV2	TRBJ2-7
CASSSRSGTSESNQPQHF	TGTGCCAGCAGTTCCCGCAGCGGAACTTCGGAGAGCAATCAGCCCCAGCATTTT	18	-	many	TRBV6-6	TRBJ1-5
CASSPPGKGDQPQHF	TGTGCCAGCAGCCCCCCCGGGAAGGGAGATCAGCCCCAGCATTTT	15	-	few	TRBV7-2	TRBJ1-5
CASSPVGGLEDEQFF	TGTGCCAGCAGCCCAGTGGGGGGGCTCGAGGATGAGCAGTTCTTC	15	-	many	TRBV7-9	TRBJ2-1
CASSFSRGRQETQYF	TGTGCCAGCAGCTTCTCTCGAGGGAGGCAAGAGACCCAGTACTTC	15	-	-	TRBV7-2	TRBJ2-5
CASSQDLPTGRQETQYF	TGCGCCAGCAGCCAAGATCTTCCGACAGGGCGGCAAGAGACCCAGTACTTC	17	TRBD1	many	TRBV4-3	TRBJ2-5
CASRRDRLAYEQYF	TGTGCCAGTAGACGGGACAGACTGGCCTACGAGCAGTACTTC	14	TRBD1	many	TRBV19	TRBJ2-7
CASSIPGVTDTQYF	TGTGCCAGTAGTATCCCGGGGGTTACAGATACGCAGTATTTT	14	-	few	TRBV19	TRBJ2-3
CASSQDLGRGAMGNEQFF	TGCGCCAGCAGCCAAGATCTAGGAAGGGGGGCCATGGGCAATGAGCAGTTCTTC	18	-	-	TRBV4-3	TRBJ2-1
CASSDGASGGWNEQFF	TGTGCCAGCAGTGACGGGGCTAGCGGGGGGTGGAATGAGCAGTTCTTC	16	TRBD2	-	TRBV12-3/TRBV12-4	TRBJ2-1
CAWSRGQGAEQYF	TGTGCCTGGAGTAGGGGGCAGGGGGCTGAGCAGTACTTC	13	TRBD1	many	TRBV30	TRBJ2-7